This TCR beta chain was documented in a study of blood T cell repertoires in COVID-19. In the study overall: The samples span acute and convalescent COVID-19 from the United States, Italy and Spain.

The CDR3 length is 16 residues. From germline, CDR1 is MNHEY and CDR2 SVGAGI. The V gene end was trimmed by 2 bases and the J gene end by 8 bases; junction bases not matched to a gene: 12. This clone appeared a few times. Using immunoSEQ multiplex PCR, the repertoire was profiled, and TCRdb retains in-frame clones only, with some absent. Of 150,000 to 200,000 clones in the sample, roughly 80% are singletons; the top ten hold roughly a sixth. The chain joins TRBV6-5 to TRBJ2-1; TRBD2 matches 7 bases. The specimen was peripheral blood. The receptor's source is a man aged 60-69 years with active or convalescent COVID-19. The CDR3 region has the DNA TGTGCCAGCAGTTACCAAATTGGTGGGAGGGCCGATGAGCAGTTCTTC. Its translation is CASSYQIGGRADEQFF.